This entry concerns a single T cell receptor (beta chain). The antigen is not known. No conserved phenylalanine or tryptophan is present at the end of the CDR3, so a read error is the likely explanation. TCRdb re-called the 5' RACE reads through MiXCR, storing one row per CDR3 protein. The sample lists about 55,000 distinct CDR3 sequences, about 3.5% seen once, with 1.5% to 2% in the top ten. The V segment lost 4 bases and the J segment 4 bases; nucleotides outside the gene matches: 3. This CDR3 region has 13 residues. This sample is drawn from a study of neurological immune-mediated disorders. Study-wide context: Secondary progressive cases numbered 3 among the roughly 34 multiple sclerosis patients, while the other 31 were relapsing-remitting.

Points from the study as a whole: Private repertoires in all groups were suggested by the finding that expanded clones across subjects shared no CDR3 amino acid sequences. The multiple sclerosis repertoire cluster lacked an association with any feature, whether clinical or MRI.

The unsorted libraries originated from 2 million PBMCs that had been stored at -80 C. This sequence joins TRBV12-3 or TRBV12-4 and TRBJ1-2, with 7 positions matching TRBD1. Sequencing was carried out using PBMCs. The TCR was taken from a man under 40 with multiple sclerosis. The CDR3 coding sequence is TGTGCCAGCAGTTCGACAGGGTTCTATGGCTACACCAAC. Amino acid sequence: CASSSTGFYGYTN.